The next 23 T cell receptor beta chains were all read from a single sample in a study of T cell responses to AZD1222 COVID-19 vaccine. TCRdb keeps only in-frame clones here, not all; method: immunoSEQ multiplex PCR. The sample lists about 160,000 clones, approximately 90% occurring once. The sequences come from peripheral blood, collected on day 0 of AZD1222 vaccination. These receptors all come from an adult in good health.

The chain has TRBV28 and TRBJ2-7; 10 bases match TRBD1. The junction had 11 bases not matched to a gene; V was cut back by 5 bases and J by 4 bases. The germline gives CDR1 MDHEN, CDR2 SYDVKM. This CDR3 is built from 16 residues. The CDR3 DNA sequence: TGTGCCAGCAGTGGGACAGGGGAGAATTTGGTTTACGAGCAGTACTTC. Its translation: CASSGTGENLVYEQYF.

This chain links TRBV27 with TRBJ2-1, with TRBD2 matching over 13 bases. CDR3 size: 15 residues. V gave up 5 bases and J gave up 5 bases; unmatched junction bases: 3. The germline V gene has CDR1 MNHEY and CDR2 SMNVEV (reference sequence). CDR3 DNA sequence: TGTGCCAGCAGTCCGGGGACTAGCGGGAACAATGAGCAGTTCTTC. This translates into CASSPGTSGNNEQFF.

This chain links TRBV29-1 with TRBJ2-1; D is possibly TRBD1 (7 bases). This CDR3 is 14 amino acids long. In germline, CDR1 is SQVTM, CDR2 ANQGSEA. V lost 6 bases, J lost 6 bases, and 18 bases lay in between. CDR3 coding DNA: TGCAGCGTGTCCCTGCGGGACAGCCCCAATGAGCAGTTCTTC. Amino acid sequence: CSVSLRDSPNEQFF.

Comments on this clone: The junction departs from the called germline gene at one end, perhaps through a read error. The chain links TRBV5-1 to TRBJ2-1; possibly TRBD2 for D (5 bases). Germline CDR1 is SGHRS and CDR2 is YFSETQ. This CDR3 comprises 15 residues. The CDR3 loop is CASSLGGGSYTEQFF. As DNA, the CDR3 is TGCGCCAGCAGCTTGGGTGGCGGGTCCTACACTGAGCAGTTCTTC.

The CDR3 sequence: CASIGGSHEQFF. The CDR3 DNA follows: TGTGCCAGCATTGGAGGTTCCCATGAGCAGTTCTTC. The chain employs TRBV6-5 and TRBJ2-1; D may be TRBD2 (5 bases). Germline CDR1 and CDR2: MNHEY and SVGAGI. V was cut by 7 bases and J by 8 bases, with 12 bases left in between. The CDR3 consists of 12 residues.

The CDR3 sequence is CASRGGLNTGELFF. The CDR3 DNA follows: TGTGCCAGTAGGGGAGGGCTTAACACCGGGGAGCTGTTTTTT. This rearrangement joins TRBV19 to TRBJ2-2, with TRBD2 matching 7 bases. The CDR3 is made up of 14 amino acids. Germline V CDR1 and CDR2: LNHDA, SQIVND (reference sequence). V was pared by 6 bases and J by 2 bases, with 3 bases of the junction left unmatched.

The J gene is TRBJ2-1, the V gene TRBV18; 12 bases map to TRBD2. J was trimmed by 7 bases and V by 6 bases; bases with no gene match: 10. The CDR3 consists of 16 residues. From germline, CDR1 is KGHSH and CDR2 LQKENI. The CDR3 region is CASSQRLAGAGNEQFF. CDR3 DNA: TGTGCCAGCTCCCAAAGACTAGCGGGAGCGGGAAATGAGCAGTTCTTC.

This chain links TRBV28 with TRBJ2-2; TRBD1 agrees at 7 bases. CDR1 MDHEN and CDR2 SYDVKM come from the germline V gene. V dropped 3 bases and J dropped 7; count of bases not matched to a gene: 8. The CDR3 is 15 residues long. CDR3 bases: TGTGCCAGCAGTTTCGAGACAGGGTCCGTCGGGGAGCTGTTTTTT. Translation gives CASSFETGSVGELFF.

The chain employs TRBV7-2 and TRBJ2-5; D might be TRBD2 (5 bases). This CDR3 has 13 amino acids. The V gene's germline CDR1 is SGHTA and CDR2 FQGNSA. V lost 4 bases and J lost 5, with 11 bases in between. As DNA, the CDR3 is TGTGCCAGCAGCTCGACTCGAGGGGAGACCCAGTACTTC. Amino acid sequence: CASSSTRGETQYF.

The rearrangement links TRBV7-9 to TRBJ2-1, with D unresolved. Between the trimmed V and J ends, which lost 1 base and 4 bases, there was a span of 8 bases. The CDR3 runs 14 residues. The germline CDR1 and CDR2 sequences are SEHNR and FQNEAQ (reference sequence). The CDR3: CASSLVGGYNEQFF. DNA of the CDR3: TGTGCCAGCAGCTTAGTGGGCGGTTACAATGAGCAGTTCTTC.

The chain has TRBV5-1 and TRBJ2-7; 8 positions match TRBD2. Germline loops: CDR1 SGHRS, CDR2 YFSETQ. Trimming took 2 bases from V and 4 from J; bases not matched to a gene: 5. The CDR3 has 14 amino acids. The CDR3 region has the DNA TGCGCCAGCAGCTTAGCGGGAGAAGGATACGAGCAGTACTTC. Translation: CASSLAGEGYEQYF.

The chain joins TRBV18 to TRBJ2-1; 9 nucleotides align to TRBD1. Per germline, CDR1 KGHSH and CDR2 LQKENI. The CDR3 length is 16 residues. Trimming removed 3 bases from V and 6 bases from J; junction bases left unmatched: 9. Here the CDR3 DNA reads TGTGCCAGCTCACCCTCCGGGACAGGGAAGGCCAATGAGCAGTTCTTC. As protein: CASSPSGTGKANEQFF. The whole variable domain, filled in from reference TRBV18 and TRBJ2-1, reads NAGVMQNPRHLVRRRGQEARLRCSPMKGHSHVYWYRQLPEEGLKFMVYLQKENIIDESGMPKERFSAEFPKEGPSILRIQQVVRGDSAAYFCASSPSGTGKANEQFFGPGTRLTVL.

The chain couples TRBV28 to TRBJ1-2, with D uncertain. From germline, CDR1 is MDHEN and CDR2 SYDVKM. CDR3 length: 15 amino acids. Trimming left V 3 bases short and J 0 bases short, with 11 bases between. This chain's CDR3 is CASSFSSGANYGYTF. The CDR3 DNA follows: TGTGCCAGCAGTTTCTCCTCGGGAGCTAACTATGGCTACACCTTC.

The chain links TRBV21-1 to TRBJ1-1. TRBV21-1 constitutes a pseudogene. The CDR3 loop spans 12 amino acids. CDR3 amino acids: CARGGSNTEAFF. The CDR3 DNA sequence: TGTGCCAGAGGCGGGTCGAACACTGAAGCTTTCTTT.

The chain couples TRBV5-5 to TRBJ1-6; D not resolved. This CDR3 spans 14 amino acids. Germline CDR1 SGHKS, CDR2 YYEKEE (reference sequence). V was trimmed by 1 base and J by 6 bases, leaving 8 bases between them. The CDR3 reads CASSLNGFNSPLHF. The DNA for the CDR3 is TGTGCCAGCAGCTTGAACGGATTTAATTCACCCCTCCACTTT.

V usage is TRBV5-1 and J usage is TRBJ1-1; 7 nucleotides align to TRBD1. The CDR3 totals 14 residues. With V trimmed by 4 bases and J by 0 bases, 3 bases remained unmatched. Germline V gives CDR1 SGHRS, CDR2 YFSETQ. CDR3 sequence reads: CASSGGQMNTEAFF. CDR3 bases: TGCGCCAGCAGCGGGGGACAGATGAACACTGAAGCTTTCTTT.

The chain uses TRBV3-1 (or the pseudogene TRBV3-2) and TRBJ2-7, with a weak D call TRBD2 (5 bases). Germline V gives CDR1 LGHDT, CDR2 YNNKEL (reference sequence). V lost 4 bases and J 4 bases, leaving 14 bases between the germline ends. CDR3 length equals 14 residues. Here the CDR3 DNA reads TGTGCCAGCAGCCCCCGGGGTACTCGGTACGAGCAGTACTTC. Protein sequence: CASSPRGTRYEQYF.

The chain couples TRBV28 to TRBJ1-1; D is unresolved. The CDR3 loop spans 12 amino acids. Per germline, CDR1 MDHEN and CDR2 SYDVKM. Deletions cut 7 bases from V and 1 base from J, with 7 bases between. The CDR3 nucleotides read TGTGCCAGCACCGGTAAGAACACTGAAGCTTTCTTT. Translated: CASTGKNTEAFF.

This sequence joins TRBV1 and TRBJ1-4. TRBV1 is reported as a pseudogene. The CDR3 is made up of 16 amino acids. CDR3: CTSSQASATTNEKLFF. CDR3 nucleotides: TGCACCAGCAGCCAAGCCTCAGCAACAACTAATGAAAAACTGTTTTTT.

The chain recombines TRBV18 with TRBJ1-2; D unclear. CDR3 size: 15 residues. Trimming shortened V by 0 bases and J by 6 bases, and 14 bases separated the two germline ends. From germline, CDR1 is KGHSH and CDR2 LQKENI. DNA of the CDR3: TGTGCCAGCTCACCACCCCCTACCCCGGCGCATGGCTACACCTTC. Its protein is CASSPPPTPAHGYTF.

The chain has TRBV9 and TRBJ1-2; no definite D call. The CDR3 has 17 residues. Germline lookup yields CDR1 SGDLS and CDR2 YYNGEE. V dropped 3 bases and J dropped 4 bases, with 22 bases sitting between them. The CDR3 bases are TGTGCCAGCAGCGGTACCACCTTTACGGCGGACGGCTATGGCTACACCTTC. Residues: CASSGTTFTADGYGYTF.

The chain joins TRBV28 to TRBJ1-6, with TRBD1 matching 10 bases. Per germline, CDR1 MDHEN and CDR2 SYDVKM. The J segment lost 9 bases and the V segment lost 8 bases, leaving 10 bases of the junction unmatched. CDR3 length: 15 amino acids. This CDR3 reads CASYSGTGASSPLHF. The CDR3, as DNA: TGTGCCAGCTACTCCGGGACAGGGGCTTCTTCACCCCTCCACTTT.

This sequence joins TRBV2 and TRBJ2-5; possibly TRBD1 for D (5 bases). Trimming took 11 bases from V and 1 from J, leaving 14 bases between them. The CDR3 has 13 residues. Germline V gene data show CDR1 as SNHLY and CDR2 as FYNNEI. CDR3 coding DNA: TGTGCCGTGGGGCTAACCCTCCAAGAGACCCAGTACTTC. Encoded protein: CAVGLTLQETQYF.